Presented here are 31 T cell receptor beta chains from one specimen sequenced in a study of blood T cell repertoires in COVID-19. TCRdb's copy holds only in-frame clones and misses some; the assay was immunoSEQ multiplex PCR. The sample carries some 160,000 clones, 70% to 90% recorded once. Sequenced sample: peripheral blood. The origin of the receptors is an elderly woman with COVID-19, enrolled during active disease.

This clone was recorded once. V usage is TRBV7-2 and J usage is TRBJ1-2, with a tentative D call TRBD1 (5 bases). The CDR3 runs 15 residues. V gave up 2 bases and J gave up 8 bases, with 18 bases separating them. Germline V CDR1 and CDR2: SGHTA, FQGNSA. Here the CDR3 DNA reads TGTGCCAGCAGCTTAAGTGGGGCAGCTATATTCGGCTACACCTTC. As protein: CASSLSGAAIFGYTF.

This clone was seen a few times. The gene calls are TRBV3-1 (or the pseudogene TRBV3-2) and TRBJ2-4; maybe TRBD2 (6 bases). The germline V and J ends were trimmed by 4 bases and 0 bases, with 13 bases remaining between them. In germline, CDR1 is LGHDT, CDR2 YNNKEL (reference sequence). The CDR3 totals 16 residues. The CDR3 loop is CASSLRGTLAKNIQYF. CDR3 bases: TGTGCCAGCAGCCTCCGGGGGACGCTAGCCAAAAACATTCAGTACTTC.

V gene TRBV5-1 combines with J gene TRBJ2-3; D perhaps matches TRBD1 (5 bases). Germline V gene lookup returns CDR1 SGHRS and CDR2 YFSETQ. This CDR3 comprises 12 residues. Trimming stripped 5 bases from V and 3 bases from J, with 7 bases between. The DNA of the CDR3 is TGCGCCAGCAGGCAGGGAACAGATACGCAGTATTTT. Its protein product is CASRQGTDTQYF.

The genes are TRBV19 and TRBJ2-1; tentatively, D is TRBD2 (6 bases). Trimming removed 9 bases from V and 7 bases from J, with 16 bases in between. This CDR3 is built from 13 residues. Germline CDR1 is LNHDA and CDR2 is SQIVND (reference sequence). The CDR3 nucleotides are TGTGCCAGCCGGGAGCCACCCCGGAATGAGCAGTTCTTC. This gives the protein CASREPPRNEQFF.

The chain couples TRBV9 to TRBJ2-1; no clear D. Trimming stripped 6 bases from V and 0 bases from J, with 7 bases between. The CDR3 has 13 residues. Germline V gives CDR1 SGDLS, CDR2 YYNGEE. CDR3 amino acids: CASNPLSYNEQFF. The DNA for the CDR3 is TGTGCCAGCAATCCCCTCTCCTACAATGAGCAGTTCTTC.

The CDR3 DNA follows: TGTGCCACCAGCAGAGGACAGGCAACTACTAACTATGGCTACACCTTC. Amino acids: CATSRGQATTNYGYTF. The chain joins TRBV15 to TRBJ1-2; D perhaps matches TRBD1 (6 bases). The germline V and J ends were trimmed by 1 base and 0 bases, with 12 bases remaining between them. Per germline, CDR1 LNHNV and CDR2 YYDKDF (reference sequence). The CDR3 is 16 amino acids.

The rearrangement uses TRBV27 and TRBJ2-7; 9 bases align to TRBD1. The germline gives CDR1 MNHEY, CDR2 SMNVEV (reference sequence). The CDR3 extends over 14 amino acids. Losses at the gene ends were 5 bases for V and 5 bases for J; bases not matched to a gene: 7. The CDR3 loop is CASSPRTGVNEQYF. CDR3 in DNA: TGTGCCAGCAGTCCACGGACAGGGGTAAACGAGCAGTACTTC.

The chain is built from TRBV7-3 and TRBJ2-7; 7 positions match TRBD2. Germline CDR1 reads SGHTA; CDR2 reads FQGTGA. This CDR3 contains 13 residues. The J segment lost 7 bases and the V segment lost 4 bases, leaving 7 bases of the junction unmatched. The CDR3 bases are TGTGCCAGCAGCTCCCGGGAGGCCGGGGAGCAGTACTTC. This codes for CASSSREAGEQYF.

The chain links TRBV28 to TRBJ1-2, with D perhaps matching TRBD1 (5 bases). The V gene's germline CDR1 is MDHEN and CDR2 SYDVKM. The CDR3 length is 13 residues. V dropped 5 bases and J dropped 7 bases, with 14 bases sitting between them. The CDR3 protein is CASSPVPGLGYTF. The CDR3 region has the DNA TGTGCCAGCAGTCCAGTCCCGGGACTTGGCTACACCTTC.

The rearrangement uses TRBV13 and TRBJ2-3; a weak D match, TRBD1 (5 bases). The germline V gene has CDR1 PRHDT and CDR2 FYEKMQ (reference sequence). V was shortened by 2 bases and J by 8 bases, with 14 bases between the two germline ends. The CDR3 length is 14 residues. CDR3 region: CASSLQQAAGTQYF. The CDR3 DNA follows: TGTGCCAGCAGCTTACAACAGGCCGCAGGTACGCAGTATTTT.

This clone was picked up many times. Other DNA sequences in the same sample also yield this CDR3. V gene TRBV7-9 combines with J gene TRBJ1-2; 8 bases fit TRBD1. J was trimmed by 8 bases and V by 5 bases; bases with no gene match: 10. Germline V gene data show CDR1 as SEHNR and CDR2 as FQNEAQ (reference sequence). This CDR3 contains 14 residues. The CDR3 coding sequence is TGTGCCAGCAGCCTAGACAGGGGATATCAGGGCTACACCTTC. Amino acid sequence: CASSLDRGYQGYTF.

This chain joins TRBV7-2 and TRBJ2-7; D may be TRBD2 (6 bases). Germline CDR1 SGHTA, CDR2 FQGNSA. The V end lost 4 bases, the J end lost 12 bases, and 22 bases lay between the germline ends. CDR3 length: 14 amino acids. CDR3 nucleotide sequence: TGTGCCAGCAGCTCCTTCGGGGGACTGAAACCGGCGTACTTC. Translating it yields CASSSFGGLKPAYF. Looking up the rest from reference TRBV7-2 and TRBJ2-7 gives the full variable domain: GAGVSQSPSNKVTEKGKDVELRCDPISGHTALYWYRQSLGQGLEFLIYFQGNSAPDKSGLPSDRFSAERTGGSVSTLTIQRTQQEDSAVYLCASSSFGGLKPAYFGPGTRLTVT.

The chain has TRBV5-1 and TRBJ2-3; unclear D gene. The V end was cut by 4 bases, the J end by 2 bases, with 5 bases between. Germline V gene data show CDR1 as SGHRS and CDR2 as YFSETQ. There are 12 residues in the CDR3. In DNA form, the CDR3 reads TGCGCCAGCAGCACTAACACAGATACGCAGTATTTT. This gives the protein CASSTNTDTQYF.

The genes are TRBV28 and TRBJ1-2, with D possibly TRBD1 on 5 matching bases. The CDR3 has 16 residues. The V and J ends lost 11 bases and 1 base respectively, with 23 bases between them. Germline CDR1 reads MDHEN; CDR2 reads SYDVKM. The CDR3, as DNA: TGTGCCTCAATGAGCCCTGCCGGGGGTCTTAACTATGGCTACACCTTC. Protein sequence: CASMSPAGGLNYGYTF.

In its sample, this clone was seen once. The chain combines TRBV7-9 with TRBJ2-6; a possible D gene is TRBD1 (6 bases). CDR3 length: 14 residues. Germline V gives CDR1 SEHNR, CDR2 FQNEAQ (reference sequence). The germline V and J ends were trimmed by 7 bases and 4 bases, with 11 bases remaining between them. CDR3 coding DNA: TGTGCCAGCACCCGGACAGTCGGGGCCAACGTCCTGACTTTC. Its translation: CASTRTVGANVLTF.

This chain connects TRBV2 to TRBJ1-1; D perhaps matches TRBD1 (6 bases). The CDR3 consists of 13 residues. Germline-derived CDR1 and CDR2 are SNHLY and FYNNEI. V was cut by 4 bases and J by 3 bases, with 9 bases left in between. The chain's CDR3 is CASSVQGYTEAFF. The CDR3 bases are TGTGCCAGCAGTGTCCAGGGGTACACTGAAGCTTTCTTT. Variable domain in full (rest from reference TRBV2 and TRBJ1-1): EPEVTQTPSHQVTQMGQEVILRCVPISNHLYFYWYRQILGQKVEFLVSFYNNEISEKSEIFDDQFSVERPDGSNFTLKIRSTKLEDSAMYFCASSVQGYTEAFFGQGTRLTVV.

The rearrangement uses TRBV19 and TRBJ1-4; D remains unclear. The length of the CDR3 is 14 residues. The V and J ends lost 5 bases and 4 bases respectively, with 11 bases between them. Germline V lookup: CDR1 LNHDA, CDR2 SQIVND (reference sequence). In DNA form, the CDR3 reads TGTGCCAGTAGTCGGCAGGCCCATAATGAAAAACTGTTTTTT. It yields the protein CASSRQAHNEKLFF.

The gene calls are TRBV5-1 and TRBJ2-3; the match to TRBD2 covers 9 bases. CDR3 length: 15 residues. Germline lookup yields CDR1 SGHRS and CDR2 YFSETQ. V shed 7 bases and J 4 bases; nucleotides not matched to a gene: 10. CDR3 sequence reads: CASQIAGVGSDTQYF. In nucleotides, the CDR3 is TGCGCCAGCCAGATAGCGGGAGTGGGATCAGATACGCAGTATTTT.

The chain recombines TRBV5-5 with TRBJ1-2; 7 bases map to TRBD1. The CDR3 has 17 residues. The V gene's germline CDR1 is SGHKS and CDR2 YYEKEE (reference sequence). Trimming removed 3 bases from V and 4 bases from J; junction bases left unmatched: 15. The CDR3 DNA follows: TGTGCCAGCAGCTACACACTACCAGGGGGGAACGCCTATGGCTACACCTTC. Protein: CASSYTLPGGNAYGYTF.

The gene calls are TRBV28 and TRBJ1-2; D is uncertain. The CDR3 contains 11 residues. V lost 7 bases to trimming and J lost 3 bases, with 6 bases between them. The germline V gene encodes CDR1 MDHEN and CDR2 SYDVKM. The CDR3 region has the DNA TGTGCCAGCAACCGGGACTATGGCTACACCTTC. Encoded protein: CASNRDYGYTF.

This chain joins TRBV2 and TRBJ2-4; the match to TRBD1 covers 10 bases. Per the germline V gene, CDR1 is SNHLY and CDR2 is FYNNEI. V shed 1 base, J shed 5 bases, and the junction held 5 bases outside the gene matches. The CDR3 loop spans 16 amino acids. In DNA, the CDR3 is TGTGCCAGCAGTGAAGGTGGGACAGGGGAGGAAAACATTCAGTACTTC. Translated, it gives CASSEGGTGEENIQYF.

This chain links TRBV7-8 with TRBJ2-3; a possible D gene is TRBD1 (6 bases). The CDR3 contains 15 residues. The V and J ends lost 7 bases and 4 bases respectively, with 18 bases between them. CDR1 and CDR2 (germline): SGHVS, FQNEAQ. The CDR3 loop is CASTQTGLGADTQYF. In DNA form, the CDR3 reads TGTGCCAGCACCCAAACAGGGTTAGGGGCAGATACGCAGTATTTT.

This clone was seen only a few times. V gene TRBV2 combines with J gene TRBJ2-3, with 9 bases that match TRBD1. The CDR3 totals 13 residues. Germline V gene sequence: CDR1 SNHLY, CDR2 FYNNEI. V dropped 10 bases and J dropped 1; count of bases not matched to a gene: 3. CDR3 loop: CATWDRGTDTQYF. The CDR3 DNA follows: TGTGCCACCTGGGACAGGGGCACAGATACGCAGTATTTT.

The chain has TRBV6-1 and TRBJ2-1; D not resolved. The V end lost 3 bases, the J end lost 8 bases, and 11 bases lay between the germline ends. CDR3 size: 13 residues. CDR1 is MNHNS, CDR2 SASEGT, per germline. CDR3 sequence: CASSDFYGDEQFF. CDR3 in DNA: TGTGCCAGCAGTGATTTCTACGGAGATGAGCAGTTCTTC.

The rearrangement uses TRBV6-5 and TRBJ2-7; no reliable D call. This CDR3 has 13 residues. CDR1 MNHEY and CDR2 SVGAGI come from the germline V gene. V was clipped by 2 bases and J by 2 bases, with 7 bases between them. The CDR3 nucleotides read TGTGCCAGCAGTTACCCAAACACCTACGAGCAGTACTTC. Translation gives CASSYPNTYEQYF.

The CDR3 DNA sequence: TGTGCCAGCAGCTCTCACGGCAGGCCGGAGACCCAGTACTTC. This codes for CASSSHGRPETQYF. The rearrangement joins TRBV4-2 to TRBJ2-5; D call uncertain. V was cut by 5 bases and J by 5 bases, with 15 bases left in between. Germline loops: CDR1 LGHNA, CDR2 YNFKEQ. This CDR3 contains 14 residues.

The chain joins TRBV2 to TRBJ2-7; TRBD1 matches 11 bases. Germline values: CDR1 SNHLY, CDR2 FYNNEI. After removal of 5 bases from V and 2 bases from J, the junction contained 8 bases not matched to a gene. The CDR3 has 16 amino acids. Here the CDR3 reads CASSPGQGANPYEQYF. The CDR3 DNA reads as TGTGCCAGCAGTCCTGGACAGGGGGCCAACCCCTACGAGCAGTACTTC.

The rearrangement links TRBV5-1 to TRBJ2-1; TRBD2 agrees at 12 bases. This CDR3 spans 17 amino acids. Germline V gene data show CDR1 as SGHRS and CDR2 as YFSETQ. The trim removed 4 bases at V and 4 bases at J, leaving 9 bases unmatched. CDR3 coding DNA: TGCGCCAGCAGCCCCTACCAAGGACTAGCGGGGTACAATGAGCAGTTCTTC. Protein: CASSPYQGLAGYNEQFF.

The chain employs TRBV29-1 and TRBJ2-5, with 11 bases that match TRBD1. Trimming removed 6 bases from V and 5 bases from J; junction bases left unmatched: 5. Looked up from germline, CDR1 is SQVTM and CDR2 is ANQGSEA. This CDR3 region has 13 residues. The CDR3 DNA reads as TGCAGCGTGGACAGGGGGCGGCGGGAGACCCAGTACTTC. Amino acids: CSVDRGRRETQYF.

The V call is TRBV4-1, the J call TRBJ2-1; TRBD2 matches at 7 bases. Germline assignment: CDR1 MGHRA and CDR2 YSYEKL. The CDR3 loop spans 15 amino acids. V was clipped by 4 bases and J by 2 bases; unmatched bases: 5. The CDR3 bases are TGCGCCAGCAGCCCCCGGGGGGAAGCCTACAATGAGCAGTTCTTC. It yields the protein CASSPRGEAYNEQFF.

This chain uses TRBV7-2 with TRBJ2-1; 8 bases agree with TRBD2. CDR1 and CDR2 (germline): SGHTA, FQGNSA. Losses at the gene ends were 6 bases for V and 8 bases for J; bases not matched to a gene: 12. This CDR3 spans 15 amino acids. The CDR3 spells CASRRPGGPGYEQFF. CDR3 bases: TGTGCCAGCAGGCGACCGGGGGGGCCAGGCTATGAGCAGTTCTTC.